Presented here are 28 T cell receptor beta chains from one specimen sequenced in a study of monozygotic twins with cystic fibrosis. Some clones are missing from TCRdb's copy, which holds only in-frame ones; the method was immunoSEQ multiplex PCR. The table has 30,000 to 35,000 clones, 92% seen once. Sequenced: blood. The origin of the receptors is a girl aged 2-15 years with cystic fibrosis.

This rearrangement joins TRBV6-6 to TRBJ2-3; D unclear. V lost 0 bases and J 5 bases, leaving 9 bases between the germline ends. CDR1 and CDR2 from the germline V gene are MNHNY and SVGAGI (reference sequence). This CDR3 spans 14 amino acids. CDR3 DNA sequence: TGTGCCAGCAGTTACTCTAGTACCGAAGATACGCAGTATTTT. Its protein product is CASSYSSTEDTQYF.

The chain joins TRBV4-2 to TRBJ1-4; D perhaps matches TRBD1 (5 bases). This CDR3 region has 17 residues. Germline CDR1 LGHNA, CDR2 YNFKEQ. V gave up 5 bases and J gave up 7 bases, with 23 bases separating them. The CDR3, as DNA: TGTGCCAGCAGCTTGAAAAGCCCGCGCGGGGCCGGTGAAAAACTGTTTTTT. Translation: CASSLKSPRGAGEKLFF.

This sequence joins TRBV7-9 and TRBJ2-7, with D possibly matching TRBD1 (5 bases). V lost 0 bases, J lost 1 base, and 10 bases lay in between. The CDR3 covers 15 residues. Germline values: CDR1 SEHNR, CDR2 FQNEAQ (reference sequence). The CDR3 is CASSLAGALSYEQYF. DNA of the CDR3: TGTGCCAGCAGCTTAGCAGGGGCCCTATCCTACGAGCAGTACTTC.

This chain joins TRBV19 and TRBJ2-1, with 14 bases fitting TRBD2. The CDR3 runs to 17 residues. Losses at the gene ends were 4 bases for V and 13 bases for J; bases not matched to a gene: 15. Looked up from germline, CDR1 is LNHDA and CDR2 is SQIVND (reference sequence). The CDR3 reads CASSTPPRLAGGRNQFF. In nucleotides, the CDR3 is TGTGCCAGTAGTACCCCACCCCGACTAGCGGGGGGGAGAAACCAGTTCTTC.

The rearrangement links TRBV23-1 to TRBJ2-7; D remains ambiguous. TRBV23-1 is noted as an ORF with a role that remains uncertain. This CDR3 spans 14 amino acids. V lost 3 bases and J lost 3, with 12 bases in between. DNA for the CDR3: TGCGCCAGCAGTCACCGTGAATCAGTCTACGAGCAGTACTTC. Its protein is CASSHRESVYEQYF.

This sequence joins TRBV4-1 and TRBJ2-7; D unclear. Per the germline V gene, CDR1 is MGHRA and CDR2 is YSYEKL. The CDR3 totals 12 residues. The ends were cut back, 0 bases at V and 11 bases at J, with 11 bases in the middle. Written as DNA, the CDR3 is TGCGCCAGCAGCCAAGATGGAAAGGGAAAGTACTTC. Protein product: CASSQDGKGKYF.

DNA of the CDR3: TGTGCCAGCACCTCACGGGACACCGCTTTCTTT. Residues: CASTSRDTAFF. The chain combines TRBV6-6 with TRBJ1-1; maybe TRBD1 (6 bases). The CDR3 spans 11 residues. Trimming cost V 7 bases and J 11 bases, with 14 bases left between them. The germline CDR1 and CDR2 sequences are MNHNY and SVGAGI (reference sequence).

The CDR3 DNA sequence: TGTGCCAGCAGGGAGACTAGCGATCAGGCAGATACGCAGTATTTT. Its protein is CASRETSDQADTQYF. The chain employs TRBV2 and TRBJ2-3; 8 bases agree with TRBD2. V was pared by 6 bases and J by 4 bases, with 9 bases of the junction left unmatched. The CDR3 covers 15 residues. Germline lookup yields CDR1 SNHLY and CDR2 FYNNEI.

V gene TRBV25-1 combines with J gene TRBJ1-1, with 9 bases matching TRBD1. The CDR3 is made up of 13 amino acids. Germline lookup yields CDR1 MGHDK and CDR2 SYGVNS. V lost 4 bases to trimming and J lost 4 bases; unmatched junction nucleotides: 1. The CDR3 sequence: CASSATGGTEAFF. Here the CDR3 DNA reads TGTGCCAGCAGTGCGACAGGGGGCACTGAAGCTTTCTTT. Drawing the rest from reference TRBV25-1 and TRBJ1-1, the complete variable domain is EADIYQTPRYLVIGTGKKITLECSQTMGHDKMYWYQQDPGMELHLIHYSYGVNSTEKGDLSSESTVSRIRTEHFPLTLESARPSHTSQYLCASSATGGTEAFFGQGTRLTVV.

The chain recombines TRBV19 with TRBJ1-2; weak D call: TRBD1 (6 bases). The CDR3 covers 15 residues. Trimming pared 3 bases from V and 7 bases from J, leaving 18 bases between. Germline loops: CDR1 LNHDA, CDR2 SQIVND (reference sequence). The CDR3 spells CASSIEIRGNGGYTF. As DNA, the CDR3 is TGTGCCAGTAGTATTGAGATCAGGGGTAATGGTGGCTACACCTTC. Combining the CDR3 with reference TRBV19 and TRBJ1-2 gives the whole variable domain DGGITQSPKYLFRKEGQNVTLSCEQNLNHDAMYWYRQDPGQGLRLIYYSQIVNDFQKGDIAEGYSVSREKKESFPLTVTSAQKNPTAFYLCASSIEIRGNGGYTFGSGTRLTVV.

This chain connects TRBV25-1 to TRBJ2-5; 10 bases agree with TRBD2. Gene TRBJ2-7 matches the end of the DNA better, so the J call may be wrong. This CDR3 is built from 15 residues. Germline V gives CDR1 MGHDK, CDR2 SYGVNS. CDR3 region: CASSKSGRGSYEQYF. In DNA, the CDR3 is TGTGCCAGCTCGAAAAGCGGGAGGGGATCCTACGAGCAGTACTTC.

The CDR3 DNA reads TGTGCCAGCAGTGGTTGGGGGAGGGAGGGAGAGACCCAGTACTTC. Translation: CASSGWGREGETQYF. The chain couples TRBV2 to TRBJ2-5; TRBD2 aligns across 7 bases. J lost 4 bases, V lost 4 bases, and 9 bases had no gene match. The CDR3 has 15 amino acids. Germline V CDR1 and CDR2: SNHLY, FYNNEI.

The V call is TRBV9, the J call TRBJ1-1; 7 nucleotides agree with TRBD1. The germline gives CDR1 SGDLS, CDR2 YYNGEE. The trim removed 6 bases at V and 1 base at J, leaving 12 bases unmatched. The CDR3 runs 16 residues. CDR3 DNA: TGTGCCAGCACCTCCATAGGGGGCGCATGGAACACTGAAGCTTTCTTT. Translation: CASTSIGGAWNTEAFF.

This clone was seen once. This sequence joins TRBV29-1 and TRBJ1-1; 7 bases agree with TRBD1. Unmatched junction bases numbered 9, after V lost 4 bases and J lost 4 bases. CDR3 length: 14 residues. Germline CDR1 is SQVTM and CDR2 is ANQGSEA. CDR3: CSVGFTGVVTEAFF. DNA of the CDR3: TGCAGCGTTGGGTTTACAGGGGTGGTCACTGAAGCTTTCTTT.

This chain uses TRBV5-1 with TRBJ2-7; the D gene is possibly TRBD2 (6 bases). The CDR3 loop spans 15 amino acids. In germline, CDR1 is SGHRS, CDR2 YFSETQ. Trimming took off 0 bases at V and 0 bases at J, with 10 bases between the two ends. In nucleotides, the CDR3 is TGCGCCAGCAGCTTGGTCGGGAGTAGCTCCTACGAGCAGTACTTC. This sequence encodes CASSLVGSSSYEQYF.

This sequence joins TRBV9 and TRBJ2-1; 7 bases align to TRBD1. J was trimmed by 4 bases and V by 4 bases; bases with no gene match: 8. This CDR3 spans 15 amino acids. Germline-derived CDR1 and CDR2 are SGDLS and YYNGEE. CDR3 region: CASSLLGQHYNEQFF. The CDR3 nucleotides read TGTGCCAGCAGCCTATTGGGACAGCATTACAATGAGCAGTTCTTC.

The V call is TRBV7-8, the J call TRBJ1-5; TRBD1 matches at 8 bases. Germline CDR1 reads SGHVS; CDR2 reads FQNEAQ. With 1 base clipped from V and 6 bases from J, the junction kept 8 bases outside the gene matches. The CDR3 is 16 amino acids. CDR3 residues: CASSLGRTGIGQPQHF. The CDR3 DNA reads TGTGCCAGCAGCTTAGGGAGGACAGGGATTGGTCAGCCCCAGCATTTT.

The chain employs TRBV7-2 and TRBJ2-1; 11 bases agree with TRBD2. Germline V gene sequence: CDR1 SGHTA, CDR2 FQGNSA. The CDR3 sequence is 16 residues long. The ends lost 1 base at V and 8 bases at J; junction bases unmatched: 7. CDR3 region: CASSLGLAGGTDEQFF. The CDR3 coding sequence is TGTGCCAGCAGCTTAGGGCTAGCGGGGGGTACGGATGAGCAGTTCTTC.

On this clone: The junction does not match germline at one end; this may be a read error. This chain links TRBV11-2 with TRBJ2-5, with D tentatively TRBD1 (5 bases). Germline lookup yields CDR1 SGHAT and CDR2 FQNNGV. The length of the CDR3 is 15 residues. The CDR3 spells CASSLESGQGETQYF. The CDR3 DNA reads TGTGCCAGCAGCCTAGAAAGTGGGCAGGGAGAGACCCAGTACTTC.

This sequence joins TRBV7-9 and TRBJ2-5, with D possibly matching TRBD1 (6 bases). The J call may be incorrect, as the DNA end agrees better with TRBJ2-7. The CDR3 is made up of 15 amino acids. Germline CDR1 is SEHNR and CDR2 is FQNEAQ (reference sequence). The CDR3 loop is CASSPPGQGRYEQYF. The CDR3 DNA reads as TGTGCCAGCTCACCCCCGGGACAAGGGCGCTACGAGCAGTACTTC.

The J gene is TRBJ2-1, the V gene TRBV10-3, with D possibly being TRBD1 (7 bases). Germline loops: CDR1 ENHRY, CDR2 SYGVKD. V was trimmed by 6 bases and J by 6 bases, leaving 15 bases between them. This CDR3 is built from 14 residues. CDR3 in amino acids: CAISQGGQINEQFF. In DNA form, the CDR3 reads TGTGCCATCAGCCAGGGGGGACAGATCAATGAGCAGTTCTTC.

A word on this clone: It is unclear where the CDR3 begins or ends on the DNA, so no DNA is shown, and the CDR3 is as TCRdb lists it. CDR3 amino acids: CASSQERSGQGKDGYTF. The V gene is TRBV4-3, the J gene TRBJ1-2; TRBD1 is the table's D call, not checked against the DNA. The CDR3 is 17 residues long, ends included. The V gene's germline CDR1 is LGHNA and CDR2 YSLEER.

The chain uses TRBV19 and TRBJ2-2, with TRBD2 identical over 14 bases. The CDR3 covers 16 residues. After removal of 10 bases from V and 7 bases from J, the junction contained 11 bases not matched to a gene. The germline V gene encodes CDR1 LNHDA and CDR2 SQIVND (reference sequence). In DNA, the CDR3 is TGTGCCACCTACGATCCGGGACTAGCGGGAGTCGGGGAGCTGTTTTTT. Its translation is CATYDPGLAGVGELFF.

V and J are TRBV28 and TRBJ2-1, with D maybe TRBD2 (7 bases). There are 12 residues in the CDR3. Trimming took 5 bases from V and 7 from J, leaving 9 bases between them. Per germline, CDR1 MDHEN and CDR2 SYDVKM. The CDR3: CASSGRGNEQFF. The CDR3 DNA reads as TGTGCCAGCAGTGGGAGGGGGAATGAGCAGTTCTTC. The full variable domain, completed using reference TRBV28 and TRBJ2-1, is DVKVTQSSRYLVKRTGEKVFLECVQDMDHENMFWYRQDPGLGLRLIYFSYDVKMKEKGDIPEGYSVSREKKERFSLILESASTNQTSMYLCASSGRGNEQFFGPGTRLTVL.

The V and J genes are TRBV27 and TRBJ2-7; the D gene is possibly TRBD2 (6 bases). Germline V gene lookup returns CDR1 MNHEY and CDR2 SMNVEV (reference sequence). The CDR3 runs to 14 residues. The germline V and J ends were trimmed by 4 bases and 2 bases, with 12 bases remaining between them. The CDR3 sequence: CASSSGDATYEQYF. DNA for the CDR3: TGTGCCAGCAGTTCGGGGGACGCCACCTACGAGCAGTACTTC.

This sequence joins TRBV5-4 and TRBJ2-7, with 8 bases fitting TRBD1. CDR1 is SGHNT, CDR2 YYREEE, per germline (reference sequence). CDR3 length equals 16 residues. V lost 7 bases and J lost 7; bases outside the gene matches: 19. CDR3 in DNA: TGTGCCAGCGGCAGGAATCTAGGAGGAGGGGACAGGGAGCAGTACTTC. Protein: CASGRNLGGGDREQYF.

The J gene is TRBJ2-5, the V gene TRBV5-8; D is undetermined. Deletions cut 4 bases from V and 4 bases from J, with 5 bases between. The CDR3 runs 11 residues. CDR1 and CDR2 from the germline V gene are SGHTS and YDEGEE. CDR3: CASSPVETQYF. In DNA, the CDR3 is TGTGCCAGCAGCCCCGTAGAGACCCAGTACTTC.

The chain recombines TRBV27 with TRBJ2-3; 10 nucleotides match TRBD2. The CDR3 is 16 amino acids. Per germline, CDR1 MNHEY and CDR2 SMNVEV (reference sequence). J gave up 4 bases and V 3 bases, and 7 bases lay outside the gene matches. The DNA for the CDR3 is TGTGCCAGCAGTTTTCGGGCTAGCGGGAGTGCAGATACGCAGTATTTT. Its translation is CASSFRASGSADTQYF.